This T cell receptor (beta chain) was obtained from a study of T cells in Graves' hyperthyroidism and ophthalmopathy. General study results and limits: Most clonotypes that expanded in the thyroid above 0.001 also showed up in blood.

A note on this clonotype: What it recognizes is unknown.

TCR beta CDR3 regions were amplified from RNA transcripts. TCR CDR3 regions were first amplified by RT-PCR with HTBI primers. Using its own MiXCR run on the multiplex PCR reads, TCRdb lists one record per CDR3 protein. The data contain around 500,000 distinct CDR3 sequences, about 14% of them singletons. This CDR3 contains 20 residues. In germline, CDR1 is MDHEN, CDR2 SYDVKM. With V trimmed by 6 bases and J by 2 bases, 15 bases remained unmatched. The gene calls are TRBV28 and TRBJ2-3; 15 bases map to TRBD2. The origin of this receptor is a woman in her thirties or forties with Graves' hyperthyroidism. Input material: blood. DNA of the CDR3: TGTGCCAGCAGAAAGGGACTAGCGGGAGGTTCCCCACTATACACAGATACGCAGTATTTT. Protein: CASRKGLAGGSPLYTDTQYF.